The clone carrying this TCR beta chain has more than one count but fewer than ten. The target antigen is unknown. This specimen comes from a study of cytomegalovirus exposure and HLA in healthy donors. At the level of the study: A data release that came early held approximately 85 million unique TCRs from HLA-typed donors. Findings and caveats of the study: In the analysis, some V segments, TRBV6-2 and TRBV6-3 included, were excluded as indistinguishable. Accounts indicate the classifier identified cytomegalovirus status with strong specificity and sensitivity. The listing of 150 to 200 TCR beta chains classed them as cytomegalovirus-associated.

PCR involved 60 Vbeta and 13 Jbeta primers. The protocol was immunoSEQ multiplex PCR, while the TCRdb copy is restricted to in-frame clones and leaves out a portion. The table shows around 170,000 clones, with less than 80% occurring only once. The V and J ends lost 5 bases and 5 bases respectively, with 9 bases between them. This CDR3 is built from 12 residues. Germline assignment: CDR1 LGHNT and CDR2 FRNRAP. The chain employs TRBV12-5 and TRBJ1-1, with D tentatively TRBD1 (6 bases). The sequence derives from a young man in good health and CMV-seronegative. Sequenced sample: PBMCs. CDR3 amino acids: CASGNTGTEAFF. The CDR3, as DNA: TGTGCTAGTGGTAACACAGGGACTGAAGCTTTCTTT.